The count of the clone carrying this TCR beta chain is one. Its antigen is not known. V shed 4 bases, J shed 4 bases, and the junction held 9 bases outside the gene matches. Germline CDR1 reads MNHEY; CDR2 reads SMNVEV (reference sequence). The CDR3 has 16 residues. The data were taken from a study of identical twins. Study results and limitations: For monozygotic twins, models underestimated out-of-frame TCR alpha sharing.

TCRdb re-analysed the 5' RACE reads in MiXCR, keeping a single row per CDR3 protein. The table shows around 530,000 distinct CDR3 sequences, with nearly 15% occurring only once. In addition, the sample was reused for a study of yellow fever vaccine responses in identical twins.

The sequence came from a woman between 18 and 29 years old in good health. This chain connects TRBV27 to TRBJ2-3; 9 nucleotides align to TRBD2. The sequencing input was CD4+ T cells sorted from blood. The CDR3 nucleotides are TGTGCCAGCAGTTACTCGGGACTAGCAAGGTCAGATACGCAGTATTTT. Encoded protein: CASSYSGLARSDTQYF.